In its sample, the clone carrying this T cell receptor beta chain ranks as medium-sized (0.01 to 0.1%). The data belong to a study of OX40 agonist ivuxolimab in advanced cancers. Baseline, cycle 4 day 1, and cycle 7 day 1 were the blood sampling points. Trimming at V came to 5 bases and at J to 7 bases, leaving 8 bases not matched to a gene. The CDR3 has 14 amino acids. The germline gives CDR1 LNHDA, CDR2 SQIVND (reference sequence). Only in-frame clones appear in the TCRdb table, and some are missing; sequencing was by immunoSEQ multiplex PCR. The sample comprises about 63,000 clones, 81% of which are singletons, and 0.95% to 1.1% rests with the top ten.

The TCR comes from an adult with an advanced solid tumor such as melanoma, head and neck, liver or kidney cancer. Sequenced material: CD4+ or CD8+ T cells sorted from blood, taken in a trial of the OX40 agonist ivuxolimab. The chain combines TRBV19 with TRBJ1-5; 7 bases fit TRBD1. CDR3: CASSGTGVGQPQHF. The CDR3 region has the DNA TGTGCCAGTAGTGGAACAGGGGTGGGGCAGCCCCAGCATTTT.